This TCR beta chain is drawn from a study of T-cell reconstitution after alpha-beta-depleted transplantation in children. Broader study findings: Hyperexpanded clones declined; after one year, newly produced T cells mostly supplied diversity. Reports say that about two months after transplant, the alpha-beta T cells came out of several hundred graft clones that had expanded.

Unique molecular identifiers tagged the TCRbeta library. TCRdb analysed the PCR reads with MiXCR anew, one entry per CDR3 protein. The sample has 55,000 to 70,000 distinct CDR3 sequences; about 11% are singletons. Many counts were recorded for this clonotype. Antigen specificity is unknown. The material was PBMCs, obtained before TCRalphabeta/CD19-depleted stem cell transplant. This TCR was sampled from a boy aged 5-17 years with acute myeloid leukemia, due to receive a stem cell transplant.

Here the CDR3 reads CASSYAGPSYGYTF. The CDR3 DNA follows: TGTGCCAGCAGTTACGCGGGGCCTTCCTATGGCTACACCTTC. V gene TRBV6-2 or TRBV6-3 combines with J gene TRBJ1-2; D may be TRBD1 (5 bases). The CDR3 covers 14 residues. V was shortened by 2 bases and J by 4 bases, with 11 bases between the two germline ends. Germline values: CDR1 MNHEY, CDR2 SVGEGT.